Here is one T cell receptor beta chain with its context. Its antigen remains unidentified. These data come from a study of CD8 T cells in ankylosing spondylitis. Study findings and constraints: With a CD8+ phenotype, disease-linked clones were relatively rare in peripheral blood. Ankylosing spondylitis blood appeared to be characterized by a TCR beta motif of under 10 highly homologous variants.

Quantitative 5'-RACE with molecular barcodes was used to make the TCR beta libraries. Via MiXCR, TCRdb re-called the 5' RACE reads, giving one row per CDR3 protein. The sample contains hundreds of thousands of distinct CDR3 sequences, 25% to 30% of which appear only once. The source material was blood, either unsorted or a sorted T cell fraction (not recorded which). This sequence originates from a male donor with ankylosing spondylitis.

The CDR3 nucleotides read TGTGCCAGCAGTTTAGGGGGGCGGACCCAGTACTTC. This sequence encodes CASSLGGRTQYF. This chain links TRBV12-3 or TRBV12-4 with TRBJ2-5, with a possible D match to TRBD1 (6 bases). Trimming removed 1 base from V and 7 bases from J, with 7 bases in between. The CDR3 totals 12 residues.